This T cell receptor (beta chain) was observed in a study of T cell repertoires in cytomegalovirus infection. Across the whole study: Indicated by public TCR beta signatures were CMV infection and matching HLA type.

In TCRdb, the reads were re-called with MiXCR into one record per CDR3 protein. The sample includes about 450,000 distinct CDR3 sequences, roughly a third of them seen just once. This CDR3 has 16 residues. Germline assignment: CDR1 SGHVS and CDR2 FQNEAQ. Trimming shortened V by 6 bases and J by 7 bases, and 19 bases separated the two germline ends. This clonotype has a count of ten or more. Antigen unknown. Study-wide findings and caveats: Clonotypes of TCR beta that were HLA-C-restricted and CMV-specific dominated the ex vivo response. The cumulative frequency of public TCR beta families distinguished individuals who carried CMV together with the relevant HLA.

The sequencing sample was made of PBMCs. The rearrangement joins TRBV7-8 to TRBJ1-6; D might be TRBD1 (5 bases). This clonotype originated in a human donor in good health (CMV status not recorded). Some clones in this sample may be carry-over from other donors' samples. CDR3 DNA: TGTGCCAGCAGTTTCCAGGGTCGGTGGGTGAATTCACCCCTCCACTTT. It specifies CASSFQGRWVNSPLHF.